The 6 T cell receptor beta chains below all came from one sample that was sequenced in a study of monozygotic twins with inflammatory bowel disease. TCRdb reprocessed the 5' RACE reads and reports one entry per CDR3 protein, with no DNA. The sample's table shows approximately 400,000 distinct CDR3 sequences. The source material was blood. The receptors originated from a human donor with ulcerative colitis or Crohn's disease, or a healthy co-twin of an affected twin (not recorded which).

This chain joins TRBV19 and TRBJ2-2. Germline V CDR1 and CDR2: LNHDA, SQIVND (reference sequence). The CDR3 loop spans 13 amino acids. Here the CDR3 reads CASRGRNTGELFF.

The chain uses TRBV6-2 or TRBV6-3 and TRBJ2-1. Per germline, CDR1 MNHEY and CDR2 SVGEGT. The CDR3 loop spans 14 amino acids. The CDR3 is CASMWRSSYNEQFF.

The chain has TRBV7-9 and TRBJ2-7; checking the TCRdb D call of TRBD2 is not possible without DNA. The length of the CDR3 is 16 residues. CDR1 and CDR2 (germline): SEHNR, FQNEAQ (reference sequence). The CDR3 loop is CASSLAPGLAKREQYF.

The chain joins TRBV4-1 to TRBJ1-5; TCRdb's D call, TRBD1, is unchecked because there is no DNA. The germline V gene has CDR1 MGHRA and CDR2 YSYEKL. CDR3 size: 18 residues. The chain's CDR3 is CASSQDPFREYSNQPQHF.

The chain is built from TRBV27 and TRBJ1-2; TCRdb returns TRBD1, unconfirmable since there is no DNA. Per germline, CDR1 MNHEY and CDR2 SMNVEV (reference sequence). This CDR3 spans 18 amino acids. The CDR3 is CASSLSMGTIGQGRGYTF.

The chain couples TRBV7-2 to TRBJ2-7; the D call of TRBD1 rests on TCRdb alone, since no DNA is present to check it. The CDR3 totals 15 residues. Germline V CDR1 and CDR2: SGHTA, FQGNSA. The CDR3 is CASSYQAGDRGEQYF.